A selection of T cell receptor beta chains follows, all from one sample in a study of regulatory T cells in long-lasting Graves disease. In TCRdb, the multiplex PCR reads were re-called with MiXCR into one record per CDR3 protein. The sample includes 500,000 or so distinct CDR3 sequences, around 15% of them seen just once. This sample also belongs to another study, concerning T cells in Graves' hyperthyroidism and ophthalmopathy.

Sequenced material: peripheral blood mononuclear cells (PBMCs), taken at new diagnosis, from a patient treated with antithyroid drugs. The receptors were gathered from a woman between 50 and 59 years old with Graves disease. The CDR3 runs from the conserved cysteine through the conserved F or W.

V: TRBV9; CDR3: CASSVGSSGMTGELFF
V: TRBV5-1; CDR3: CASTPTRPETQYF
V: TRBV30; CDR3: CAWSCVTNTGELFF
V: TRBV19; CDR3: CASSYALPNYGYTF
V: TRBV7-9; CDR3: CASSLNLISGNNSPLHF
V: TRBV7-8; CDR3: CASSWGGQGELFF
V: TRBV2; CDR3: CATQQQGGSGNTIYF
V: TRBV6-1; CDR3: CASTPRQREFSEQYF
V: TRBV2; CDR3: CASTGYGYTF
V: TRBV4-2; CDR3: CASSQPQGNYNEQIF
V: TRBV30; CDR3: CAWSVLTGGGYTF
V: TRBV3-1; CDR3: CASSHQGRSNYGYTF